The source of this T cell receptor (beta chain) is a study of blood T cell repertoires in COVID-19. Germline values: CDR1 SNHLY, CDR2 FYNNEI. V was trimmed by 4 bases and J by 8 bases, leaving 11 bases between them. CDR3 length equals 13 residues. The table came from immunoSEQ multiplex PCR; TCRdb's copy has only in-frame clones and leaves some out. The sample contains under 300,000 clones, 70% to 85% of which appear only once. The receptor was isolated from a man aged 35 to 55 who had recovered from COVID-19. Sequenced: PBMCs or T cells enriched from blood (not recorded which). The chain combines TRBV2 with TRBJ1-4; D call uncertain. The CDR3 is CASSVPPEEKLFF. The CDR3, as DNA: TGTGCCAGCAGTGTGCCCCCCGAGGAAAAACTGTTTTTT.